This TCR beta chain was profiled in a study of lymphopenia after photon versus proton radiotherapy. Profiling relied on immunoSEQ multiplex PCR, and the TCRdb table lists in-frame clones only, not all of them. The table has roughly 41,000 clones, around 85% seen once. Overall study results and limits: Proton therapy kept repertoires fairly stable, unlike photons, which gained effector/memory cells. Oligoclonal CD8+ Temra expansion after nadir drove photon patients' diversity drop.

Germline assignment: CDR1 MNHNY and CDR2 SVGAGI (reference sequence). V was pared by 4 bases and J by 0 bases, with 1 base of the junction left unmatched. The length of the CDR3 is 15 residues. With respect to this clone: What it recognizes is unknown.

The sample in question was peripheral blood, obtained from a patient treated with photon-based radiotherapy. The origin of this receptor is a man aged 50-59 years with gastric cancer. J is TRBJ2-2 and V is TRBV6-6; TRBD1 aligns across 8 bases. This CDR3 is CASSLDRANTGELFF. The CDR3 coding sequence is TGTGCCAGCAGTTTGGACAGGGCGAACACCGGGGAGCTGTTTTTT.